Sequencing of this T cell receptor (beta chain) was carried out in a study of cytomegalovirus exposure and HLA in healthy donors. CDR3 length equals 13 residues. Germline V gene sequence: CDR1 MNHEY, CDR2 SVGAGI. Trimming took off 6 bases at V and 7 bases at J, with 15 bases between the two ends. 60 Vbeta and 13 Jbeta primers were used in PCR. Method: immunoSEQ multiplex PCR; TCRdb's copy keeps in-frame clones and lacks some. This sample has about 150,000 clones, with about four fifths found just once. The donors gave bone marrow, and they were healthy. Nominal health characterized the donors when sampled, though unrecorded immune exposures were likely.

The origin of this receptor is a man aged 30 to 39 in good health and CMV-seropositive. The chain couples TRBV6-5 to TRBJ1-2; tentatively, D is TRBD1 (5 bases). Sequencing used PBMCs. CDR3 amino acids: CASRPGYGRGYTF. As DNA, the CDR3 is TGTGCCAGCAGGCCAGGGTACGGTCGTGGCTACACCTTC.